This is a list of T cell receptor beta chains from one sample in a study of cytomegalovirus exposure and HLA in healthy donors. Here immunoSEQ multiplex PCR was the method, and the copy in TCRdb shows in-frame clones only, minus some. Found here are more than 140,000 clones, more than 75% of them singletons; the top ten hold about 3.4%. The sequencing input was PBMCs. These receptors all come from a man aged 18 to 35 in good health and CMV-seropositive. Both conserved end residues are part of each CDR3. The order of the fields is clone size, V gene, J gene, CDR3 protein. The size field is filled for only some rows; it gives once, few, many or a size class.

>NA|TRBV27|TRBJ1-2
CASSFSWGGVDGYTF
>once|TRBV18|TRBJ1-1
CASSLGVGGKNTEAFF
>NA|TRBV5-1|TRBJ2-1
CASSLARGTLTYNEQFF
>few|TRBV19|TRBJ1-1
CASSFWTGQNTEAFF
>NA|TRBV2|TRBJ2-3
CASRRQGVTDTQYF
>once|TRBV4-1|TRBJ1-2
CASSPGQGTETF
>NA|TRBV7-9|TRBJ1-1
CASNLGQGRTTEAFF
>NA|TRBV7-7|TRBJ2-1
CASSLAVRDNEQFF
>NA|TRBV2|TRBJ2-7
CASSVTTHEQYF
>NA|TRBV19|TRBJ1-5
CASSRSTGGNQPQHF
>NA|TRBV7-3|TRBJ2-7
CASSLMGGSTTYEQYF
>NA|TRBV28|TRBJ1-5
CASSLGTGNQPQHF
>NA|TRBV30|TRBJ2-7
CASSGTSGSYEQYF
>NA|TRBV4-1|TRBJ2-7
CASSPDQGSFGTSRYEQYF
>NA|TRBV30|TRBJ1-2
CAWSVTNPGYTF
>NA|TRBV27|TRBJ1-1
CASSPDHRGKGTEAFF
>once|TRBV4-1|TRBJ2-7
CASSQEQGGWSYEQYF